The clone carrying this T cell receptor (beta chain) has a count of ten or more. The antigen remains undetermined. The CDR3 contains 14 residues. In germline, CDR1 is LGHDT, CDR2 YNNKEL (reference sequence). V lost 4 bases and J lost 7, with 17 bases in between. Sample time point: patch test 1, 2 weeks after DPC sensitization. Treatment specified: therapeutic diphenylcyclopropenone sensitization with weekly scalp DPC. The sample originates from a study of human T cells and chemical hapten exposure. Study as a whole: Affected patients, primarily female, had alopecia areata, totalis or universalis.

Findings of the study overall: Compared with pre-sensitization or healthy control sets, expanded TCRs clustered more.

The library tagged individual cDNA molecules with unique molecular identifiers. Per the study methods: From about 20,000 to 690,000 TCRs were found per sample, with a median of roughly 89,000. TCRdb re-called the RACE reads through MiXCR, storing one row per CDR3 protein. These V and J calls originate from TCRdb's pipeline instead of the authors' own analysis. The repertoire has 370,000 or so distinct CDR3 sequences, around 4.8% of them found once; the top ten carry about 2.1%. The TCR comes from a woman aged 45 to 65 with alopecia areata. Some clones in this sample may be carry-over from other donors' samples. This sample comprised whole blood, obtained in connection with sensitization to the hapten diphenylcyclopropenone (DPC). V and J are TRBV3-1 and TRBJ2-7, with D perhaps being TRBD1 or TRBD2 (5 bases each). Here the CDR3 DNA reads TGTGCCAGCAGCCGCGGTGGGGGAGTTGAGGAGCAGTACTTC. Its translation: CASSRGGGVEEQYF.